The text below deals with one T cell receptor (beta chain). CDR1 is SQVTM, CDR2 ANQGSEA, per germline. V shed 4 bases and J shed 4 bases, with 13 bases lying between them. This CDR3 contains 14 residues. The sample belongs to a study of blood T cell repertoires in COVID-19. Study summary: Material from acute and convalescent COVID-19 was sourced from the United States, Italy and Spain. In each case, the material was cDNA or gDNA derived from T cells, B-cell-depleted T cells, or PBMCs.

Study processing details: Reference gene primer amplification in the assay estimated nucleated cell counts. This table comes from immunoSEQ multiplex PCR, and its TCRdb copy is limited to in-frame clones, with some not included. V and J calls plus clone size are reproduced from that table; the DNA served to infer D and trimming. The data show 45,000 to 65,000 clones, around nine tenths seen once. What was sequenced was peripheral blood. The sequence was obtained from a woman of 80 years or more with acute or convalescent COVID-19. The rearrangement links TRBV29-1 to TRBJ1-4, with a weak D call TRBD1 (6 bases). The CDR3 DNA reads as TGCAGCGTTGTAGGGGGACTAAGTAATGAAAAACTGTTTTTT. It encodes CSVVGGLSNEKLFF.